This T cell receptor beta chain is from a study of T cell repertoires in cytomegalovirus infection. Study summary: Indications of both CMV infection and matching HLA type were provided by public TCR beta signatures.

Germline assignment: CDR1 SGHTA and CDR2 FQGNSA. This CDR3 has 15 amino acids. With V trimmed by 3 bases and J by 4 bases, 6 bases remained unmatched. Comments on this clonotype: Its specificity is unknown.

A single record per CDR3 protein comes from TCRdb applying MiXCR to the reads. The profile shows about 330,000 distinct CDR3 sequences, approximately 30% of them singletons. V is TRBV7-2 and J is TRBJ1-5; 7 nucleotides match TRBD1. This sample comprised cultured PBMCs, obtained from culture after CMV antigen stimulation. The clonotype originates from a human donor in good health (CMV status not recorded). Some clones in this sample may be carry-over from other donors' samples. CDR3 in DNA: TGTGCCAGCAGCTTGGCCAGGGGGATTAATCAGCCCCAGCATTTT. Its protein product is CASSLARGINQPQHF.